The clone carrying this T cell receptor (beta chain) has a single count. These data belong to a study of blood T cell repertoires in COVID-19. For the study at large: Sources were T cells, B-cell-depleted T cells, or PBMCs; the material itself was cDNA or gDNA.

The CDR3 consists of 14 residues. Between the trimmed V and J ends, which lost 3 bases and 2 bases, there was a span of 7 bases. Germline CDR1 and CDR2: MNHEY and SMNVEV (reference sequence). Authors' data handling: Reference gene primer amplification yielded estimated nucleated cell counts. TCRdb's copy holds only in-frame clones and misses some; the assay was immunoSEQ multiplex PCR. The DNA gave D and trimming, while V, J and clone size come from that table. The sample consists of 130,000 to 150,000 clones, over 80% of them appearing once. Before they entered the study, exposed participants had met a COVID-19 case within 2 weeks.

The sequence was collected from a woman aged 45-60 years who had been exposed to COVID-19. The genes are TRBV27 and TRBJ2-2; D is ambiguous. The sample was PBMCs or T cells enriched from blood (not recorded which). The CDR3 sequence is CASSFRQNTGELFF. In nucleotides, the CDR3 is TGTGCCAGCAGTTTTCGACAAAACACCGGGGAGCTGTTTTTT.